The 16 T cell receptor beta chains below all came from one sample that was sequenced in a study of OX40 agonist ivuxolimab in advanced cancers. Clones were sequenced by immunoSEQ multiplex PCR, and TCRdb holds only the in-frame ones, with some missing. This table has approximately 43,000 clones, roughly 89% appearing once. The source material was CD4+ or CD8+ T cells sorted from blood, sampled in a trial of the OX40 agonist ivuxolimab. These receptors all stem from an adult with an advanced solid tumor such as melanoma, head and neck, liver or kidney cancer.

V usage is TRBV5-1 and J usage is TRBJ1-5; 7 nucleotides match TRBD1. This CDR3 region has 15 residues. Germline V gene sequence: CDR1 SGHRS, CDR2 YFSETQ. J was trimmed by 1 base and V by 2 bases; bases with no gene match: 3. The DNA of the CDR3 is TGCGCCAGCAGCTTAACAGGGGCAAGCAATCAGCCCCAGCATTTT. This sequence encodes CASSLTGASNQPQHF.

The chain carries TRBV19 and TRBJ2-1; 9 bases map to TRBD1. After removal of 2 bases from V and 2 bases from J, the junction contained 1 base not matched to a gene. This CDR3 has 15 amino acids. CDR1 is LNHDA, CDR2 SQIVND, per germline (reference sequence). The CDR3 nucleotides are TGTGCCAGTAGTATAACAGGGGGCCCCTACAATGAGCAGTTCTTC. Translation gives CASSITGGPYNEQFF. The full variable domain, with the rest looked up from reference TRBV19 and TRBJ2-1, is DGGITQSPKYLFRKEGQNVTLSCEQNLNHDAMYWYRQDPGQGLRLIYYSQIVNDFQKGDIAEGYSVSREKKESFPLTVTSAQKNPTAFYLCASSITGGPYNEQFFGPGTRLTVL.

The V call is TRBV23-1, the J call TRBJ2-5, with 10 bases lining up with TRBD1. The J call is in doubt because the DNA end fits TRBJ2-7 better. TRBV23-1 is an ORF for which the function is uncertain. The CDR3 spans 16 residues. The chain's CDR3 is CASSLPQSGTGDEQYF. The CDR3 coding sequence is TGCGCCAGCAGTCTACCTCAATCCGGGACAGGGGACGAGCAGTACTTC.

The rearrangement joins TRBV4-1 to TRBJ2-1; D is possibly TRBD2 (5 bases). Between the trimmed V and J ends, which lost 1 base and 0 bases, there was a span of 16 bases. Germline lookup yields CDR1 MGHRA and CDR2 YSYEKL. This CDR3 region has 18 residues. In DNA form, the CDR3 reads TGCGCCAGCAGCCAAGGTGGTTCGGGATTCGACTCCTACAATGAGCAGTTCTTC. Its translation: CASSQGGSGFDSYNEQFF.

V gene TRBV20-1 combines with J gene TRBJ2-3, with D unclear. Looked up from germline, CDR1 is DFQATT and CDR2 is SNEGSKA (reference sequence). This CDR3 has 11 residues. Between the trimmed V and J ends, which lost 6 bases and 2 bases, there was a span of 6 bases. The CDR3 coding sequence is TGCAGTGCCCGACCCACAGATACGCAGTATTTT. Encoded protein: CSARPTDTQYF.

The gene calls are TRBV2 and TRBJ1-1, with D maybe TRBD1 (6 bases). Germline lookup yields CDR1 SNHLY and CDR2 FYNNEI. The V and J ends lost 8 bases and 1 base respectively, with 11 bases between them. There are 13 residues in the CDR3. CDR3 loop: CASHGQKNTEAFF. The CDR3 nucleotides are TGTGCCAGCCACGGACAGAAGAACACTGAAGCTTTCTTT.

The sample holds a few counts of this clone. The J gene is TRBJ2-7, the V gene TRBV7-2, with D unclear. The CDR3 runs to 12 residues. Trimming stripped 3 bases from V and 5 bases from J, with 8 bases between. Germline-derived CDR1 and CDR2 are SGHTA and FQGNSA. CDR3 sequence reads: CASSFGQNEQYF. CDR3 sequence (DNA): TGTGCCAGCAGCTTCGGGCAGAACGAGCAGTACTTC.

The chain's CDR3 is CASSVRTGHYEQYF. The CDR3 nucleotides are TGTGCCAGCAGCGTAAGGACAGGGCACTACGAGCAGTACTTC. The J gene is TRBJ2-7, the V gene TRBV9, with TRBD1 matching 8 bases. Germline assignment: CDR1 SGDLS and CDR2 YYNGEE. The CDR3 covers 14 residues. With V trimmed by 1 base and J by 3 bases, 3 bases remained unmatched.

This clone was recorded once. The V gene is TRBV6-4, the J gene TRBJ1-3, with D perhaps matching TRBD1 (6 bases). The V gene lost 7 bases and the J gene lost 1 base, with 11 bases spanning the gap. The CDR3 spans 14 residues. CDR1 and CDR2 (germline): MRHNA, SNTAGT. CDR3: CASKDRLSGNTIYF. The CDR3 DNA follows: TGTGCCAGCAAAGACAGGTTATCTGGAAACACCATATATTTT.

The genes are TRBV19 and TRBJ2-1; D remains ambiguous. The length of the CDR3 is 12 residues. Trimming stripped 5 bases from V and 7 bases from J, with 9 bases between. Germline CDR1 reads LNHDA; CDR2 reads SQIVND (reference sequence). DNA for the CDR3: TGTGCCAGTAGTTCGACCTGGAATGAGCAGTTCTTC. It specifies CASSSTWNEQFF.

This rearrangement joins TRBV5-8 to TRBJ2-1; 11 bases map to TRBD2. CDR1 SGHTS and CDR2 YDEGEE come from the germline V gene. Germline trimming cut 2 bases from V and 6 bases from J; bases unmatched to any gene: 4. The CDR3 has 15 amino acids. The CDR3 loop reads CASSFLLAGGNEQFF. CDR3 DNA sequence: TGTGCCAGCAGCTTCCTCCTAGCGGGAGGCAATGAGCAGTTCTTC.

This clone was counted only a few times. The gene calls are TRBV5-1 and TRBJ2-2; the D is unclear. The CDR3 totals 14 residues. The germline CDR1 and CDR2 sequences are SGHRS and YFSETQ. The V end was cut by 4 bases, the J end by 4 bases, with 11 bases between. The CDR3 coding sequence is TGCGCCAGCAGCCCCTCGACAATCACCGGGGAGCTGTTTTTT. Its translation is CASSPSTITGELFF. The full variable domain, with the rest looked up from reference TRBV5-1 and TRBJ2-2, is KAGVTQTPRYLIKTRGQQVTLSCSPISGHRSVSWYQQTPGQGLQFLFEYFSETQRNKGNFPGRFSGRQFSNSRSEMNVSTLELGDSALYLCASSPSTITGELFFGEGSRLTVL.

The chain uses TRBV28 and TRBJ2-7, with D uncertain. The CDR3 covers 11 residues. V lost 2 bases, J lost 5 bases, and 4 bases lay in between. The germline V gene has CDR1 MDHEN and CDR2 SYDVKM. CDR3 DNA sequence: TGTGCCAGCAGTTTACGCCACGAGCAGTACTTC. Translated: CASSLRHEQYF.

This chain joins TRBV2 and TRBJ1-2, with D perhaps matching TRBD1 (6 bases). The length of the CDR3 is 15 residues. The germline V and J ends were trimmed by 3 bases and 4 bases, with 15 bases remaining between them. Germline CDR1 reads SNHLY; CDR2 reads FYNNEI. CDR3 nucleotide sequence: TGTGCCAGCAGTGACCAGGGGACCTCCCTCTATGGCTACACCTTC. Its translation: CASSDQGTSLYGYTF.

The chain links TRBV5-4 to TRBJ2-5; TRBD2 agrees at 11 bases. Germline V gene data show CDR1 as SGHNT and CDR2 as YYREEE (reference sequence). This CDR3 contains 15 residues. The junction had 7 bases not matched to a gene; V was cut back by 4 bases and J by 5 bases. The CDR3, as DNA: TGTGCCAGCAGCCTAATCTTAGCGGGAGGGGAGACCCAGTACTTC. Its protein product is CASSLILAGGETQYF.

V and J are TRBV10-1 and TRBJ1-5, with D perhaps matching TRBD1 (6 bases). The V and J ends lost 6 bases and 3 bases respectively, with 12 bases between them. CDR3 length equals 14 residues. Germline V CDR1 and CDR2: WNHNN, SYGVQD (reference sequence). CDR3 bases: TGCGCCAGCAGCGCTAGGACAGACAATCAGCCCCAGCATTTT. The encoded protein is CASSARTDNQPQHF.